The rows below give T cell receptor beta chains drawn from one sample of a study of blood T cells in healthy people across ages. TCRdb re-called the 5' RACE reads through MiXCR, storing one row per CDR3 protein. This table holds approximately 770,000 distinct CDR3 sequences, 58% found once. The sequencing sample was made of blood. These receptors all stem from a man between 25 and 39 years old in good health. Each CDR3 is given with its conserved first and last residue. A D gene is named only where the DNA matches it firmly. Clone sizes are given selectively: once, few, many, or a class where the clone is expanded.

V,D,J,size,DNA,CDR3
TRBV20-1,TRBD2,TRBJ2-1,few,TGCAGTGCTACGGTAACGGGAGGTAAAAATGAGCAGTTCTTC,CSATVTGGKNEQFF
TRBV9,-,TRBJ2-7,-,TGTGCCAGCAGTTCCTCGGAGGGGCGAGACTACGAGCAGTACTTC,CASSSSEGRDYEQYF
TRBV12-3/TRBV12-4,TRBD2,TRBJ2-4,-,TGTGCCAGCAGGCAAGGGGGCGGGGGGGCAAAGCAGTACTTC,CASRQGGGGAKQYF
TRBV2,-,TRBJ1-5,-,TGTGCCAGCAGTGGCAGAGGTAGGACCAGCAATCAGCCCCAGCATTTT,CASSGRGRTSNQPQHF
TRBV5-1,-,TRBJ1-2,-,TGCGCCAGCAGCTTGGAGACGGCCGAGGGTGGCTACACCTTC,CASSLETAEGGYTF
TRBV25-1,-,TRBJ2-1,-,TGTGCCAGCACCGGTAGCTCCTACAATGAGCAGTTCTTC,CASTGSSYNEQFF
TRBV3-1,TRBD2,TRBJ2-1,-,TGTGCCAGCAGCCTACCGGGACTAGCTCCGGATGAGCAGTTCTTC,CASSLPGLAPDEQFF
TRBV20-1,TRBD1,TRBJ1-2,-,TGCAGTGCCCCGACAGGGGAGGGCTACACCTTC,CSAPTGEGYTF
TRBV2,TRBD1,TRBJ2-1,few,TGTGCCAGCAGAGACAGGGTGACATCCAATGAGCAGTTCTTC,CASRDRVTSNEQFF
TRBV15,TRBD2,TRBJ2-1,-,TGTGCCACCAGCAGAGGTCCAGCGGGGGGAAACAATGAGCAGTTCTTC,CATSRGPAGGNNEQFF
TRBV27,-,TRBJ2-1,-,TGTGCCAGCAGTTTAAAACCCAGATTATATGAGCAGTTCTTC,CASSLKPRLYEQFF
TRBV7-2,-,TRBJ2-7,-,TGTGCCAGCAGTGCACAACCAGGCTACGAGCAGTACTTC,CASSAQPGYEQYF
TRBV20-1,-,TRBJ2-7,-,TGCAGTGCTAGGATTAAAGGGCGCCCCGAGCAGTACTTC,CSARIKGRPEQYF
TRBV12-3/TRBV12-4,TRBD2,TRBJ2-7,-,TGTGCCAGCAGTCCCCGGGTAGCGGGGGGGCTCGAGCAGTACTTC,CASSPRVAGGLEQYF